This T cell receptor (beta chain) was sequenced in a study of shared clonotypes between healthy human individuals. General study results and limits: Tissue TCR repertoires likely differ from these blood-only repertoires. Sorted-subset sequencing, rarefaction showed, was incomplete despite large depth.

The donors were adults (healthy and HIV-negative) with no recent acute infections or vaccinations. In the case of this clone: Its matching antigen is unknown.

With V trimmed by 4 bases and J by 6 bases, 2 bases remained unmatched. Germline CDR1 and CDR2: SGHRS and YFSETQ. The CDR3 loop spans 14 amino acids. Profiling relied on immunoSEQ multiplex PCR, and the TCRdb table lists in-frame clones only, not all of them. Of some 980,000 clones detected, approximately 80% appear once; the ten largest clones hold around 1.4%. Sequencing was done on a sample of memory CD4+ T cells sorted from blood. Subset denoted: CD45RA-negative fraction. This sequence originates from a man between 18 and 35 years old in good health. The rearrangement uses TRBV5-1 and TRBJ2-2, with 11 positions matching TRBD1. CDR3 amino acids: CASSRDRGSGELFF. CDR3 nucleotide sequence: TGCGCCAGCAGCCGGGACAGGGGGTCCGGGGAGCTGTTTTTT. The entire variable domain, with the rest obtained from reference TRBV5-1 and TRBJ2-2, is as follows: KAGVTQTPRYLIKTRGQQVTLSCSPISGHRSVSWYQQTPGQGLQFLFEYFSETQRNKGNFPGRFSGRQFSNSRSEMNVSTLELGDSALYLCASSRDRGSGELFFGEGSRLTVL.